This T cell receptor (beta chain) stems from a study of monozygotic twins with inflammatory bowel disease (dated by TCRdb to about 2019). Describing the broader study: A total of approximately 28 monozygotic twin pairs were included in the full study, comprising nine German pairs (four IBD-concordant, five IBD-discordant) and 19 IBD-discordant Danish pairs. Disease-associated traits were sought mainly through comparisons between IBD patients and their genetically identical healthy co-twins within discordant pairs. Each individual had, on average, about 151 000 unique TCRalpha sequences and 181 000 unique TCRbeta sequences available for analysis.

A 2.5 ml peripheral blood sample was drawn into PAXgene tubes per donor and stored at -80°C. Without any T cell sorting, total RNA was extracted from whole blood using the PAXgene blood miRNA kit on an automated QIAcube. Deep TCRalpha and TCRbeta repertoire profiling with unique molecular barcoding was performed on peripheral blood of monozygotic twin pairs concordant or discordant for inflammatory bowel disease. Smoking habits were recorded for all twin pairs, and each individual was classified as a current, former or never smoker. Comments on this clonotype: There is no known antigen for this receptor.

The CDR3, cysteine through phenylalanine, is 15 amino acids long. The entry carries no DNA sequence. CDR1 LNHDA and CDR2 SQIVND were looked up in the germline V gene (reference sequence). Libraries came from 5' RACE. The input for every TCR library was approximately 3,500 ng of total RNA. For each sample, cDNA was synthesized in eight separate reactions using SMARTScribe reverse transcriptase. During cDNA synthesis, template switching was used to introduce unique molecular identifiers that contained a 6-nucleotide sample barcode. TCRalpha and TCRbeta cDNA was amplified in two nested PCRs of around 15 and 9 cycles, and bead purification was carried out after each PCR. Before amplification, the cDNA was treated with uracil DNA-glycosylase and purified using the QIAquick PCR purification kit. The second PCR added Illumina TruSeq-compatible adapters along with sample-specific barcodes. Library quality and concentration were assessed using TapeStation and Qubit, and roughly 5 ng of each library was pooled. Pooled libraries were sequenced on an Illumina HiSeq2500 single-index Rapid Run with 2 x 100 bp reads and custom sequencing primers. From the authors' description of their analysis: UMI-based consensus assembly with MiGEC version 1.2.6 was used to correct PCR and sequencing errors. V(D)J alignment, clonotype assembly and CDR3 extraction were performed with MiXCR version 2.1.1. To normalise gene usage, clonotype sharing and MAIT/NKT TCR abundance, the analysis used the top 1000, 10 000 and 20 000 clonotypes per sample. Diversity was computed as the inverse Simpson index with the vegan R package after downsampling to 27 000 UMIs. Paired Mann-Whitney U tests were applied to discordant twin pairs, with Benjamini-Hochberg correction for multiple testing. The reads were reprocessed in TCRdb, with one entry per CDR3 protein sequence and no accompanying DNA. In this record, the V and J calls reflect TCRdb's handling and not the investigators' own analysis. The sample table records about 210,000 distinct CDR3 sequences. More than 7.5% of the sample is held by the ten biggest clonotypes.

Overall study outcomes, separate from this receptor: No single strong signal or clonotype linked to IBD turned up in the results, so the idea that one exists was not supported. Distinction between different T cell subtypes could not be achieved in the analysis. Measured by the inverse Simpson index, TCRbeta repertoire diversity was lower in IBD patients than in their healthy co-twins. Background noise and inter-individual variability may have been introduced into the repertoires by the differing immunosuppressive treatments among patients. Fewer clonotypes were shared with other individuals by IBD patients than by healthy twins, most markedly in patients showing signs of disease activity. Repertoire similarity did not differ between concordant and discordant twins, possibly due to limited statistical power.

This receptor was taken from a human donor with ulcerative colitis or Crohn's disease, or a healthy co-twin of an affected twin (not recorded which). Sequenced input: blood. The chain uses TRBV19 and TRBJ2-2; TCRdb names TRBD1, which stays unverified in the absence of DNA. This receptor carries the CDR3 CASSTQGAQTGELFF.